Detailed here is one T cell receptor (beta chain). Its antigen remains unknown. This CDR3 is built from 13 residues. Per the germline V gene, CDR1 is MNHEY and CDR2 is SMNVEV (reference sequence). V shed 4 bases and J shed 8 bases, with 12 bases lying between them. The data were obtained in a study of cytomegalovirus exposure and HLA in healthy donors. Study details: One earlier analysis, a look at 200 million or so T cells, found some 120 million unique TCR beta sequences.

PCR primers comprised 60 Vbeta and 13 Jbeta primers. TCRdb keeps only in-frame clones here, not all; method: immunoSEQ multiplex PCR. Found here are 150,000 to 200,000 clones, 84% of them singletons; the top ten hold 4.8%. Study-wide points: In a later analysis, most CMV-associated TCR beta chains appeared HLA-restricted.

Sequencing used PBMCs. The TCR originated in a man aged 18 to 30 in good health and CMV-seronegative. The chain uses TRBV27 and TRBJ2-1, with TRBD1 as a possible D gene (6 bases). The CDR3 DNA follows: TGTGCCAGCAGTTCAGGGGCTAGCTATGAGCAGTTCTTC. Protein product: CASSSGASYEQFF.